This T cell receptor beta chain was profiled in a study of response to subunit inactivated influenza vaccine. About this clonotype itself: Its specificity is unknown.

The study's findings and limits: Researchers suggested that each seasonal influenza vaccination recruits few new T cells.

V lost 4 bases and J lost 1; bases outside the gene matches: 18. The CDR3 has 19 amino acids. A single record per CDR3 protein comes from TCRdb applying MiXCR to the RT-PCR reads. The sample yields roughly 160,000 distinct CDR3 sequences, approximately 12% seen once. The source is a man aged 45-69 years who received an inactivated influenza vaccine. Sequences were derived from CD8+ T cells sorted from PBMCs, sampled roughly 24 months after vaccination. The V call is TRBV12-3 or TRBV12-4, the J call TRBJ1-1; the match to TRBD1 covers 7 bases. CDR3 coding DNA: TGTGCCAGCAGTTGGGTGAGCTACAACAGGGGAGAAAGGAACACTGAAGCTTTCTTT. Translated: CASSWVSYNRGERNTEAFF.